These 2 T cell receptor beta chains share one sample of origin, sequenced in a study of blood T cell repertoires in COVID-19. The data were produced by immunoSEQ multiplex PCR, yet TCRdb's version contains in-frame clones alone and is incomplete. The sample holds roughly 290,000 clones, around 91% seen once. The specimen was peripheral blood. These TCRs come from a woman aged 60-70 years with acute or convalescent COVID-19.

In this sample, this clone turned up a few times. The chain has TRBV7-3 and TRBJ2-7; 10 bases line up with TRBD1. CDR3 length equals 14 residues. Trimming cost V 5 bases and J 2 bases; bases outside gene matches: 3. Germline CDR1 SGHTA, CDR2 FQGTGA. DNA for the CDR3: TGTGCCAGCAGCCCGACAGGGGGCCCCTACGAGCAGTACTTC. It translates to CASSPTGGPYEQYF.

The rearrangement uses TRBV7-6 and TRBJ2-1, with 12 bases aligning to TRBD1. This CDR3 region has 16 residues. CDR1 is SGHVS, CDR2 FNYEAQ, per germline. The trim removed 1 base at V and 9 bases at J, leaving 7 bases unmatched. The CDR3 protein is CASSLVMGTGGGEQFF. In DNA form, the CDR3 reads TGTGCCAGCAGCTTAGTCATGGGGACAGGGGGCGGTGAGCAGTTCTTC.